The 18 T cell receptor beta chains in this list originate from one sample, sequenced in a study of blood T cell repertoires in COVID-19. The method was immunoSEQ multiplex PCR; TCRdb's version includes in-frame clones alone and lacks a portion of them. The profile covers fewer than 100,000 clones, with just over 85% appearing a single time and roughly 46% taken by the ten largest. The sequencing sample was made of peripheral blood. The receptors come from a human donor in a cohort sampled during active COVID-19.

The chain employs TRBV5-1 and TRBJ2-5; possibly TRBD1 for D (6 bases). Germline CDR1 is SGHRS and CDR2 is YFSETQ. The CDR3 contains 16 residues. V was pared by 0 bases and J by 2 bases, with 14 bases between. The chain's CDR3 is CASSLGGSQGQETQYF. CDR3 nucleotides: TGCGCCAGCAGCTTGGGTGGGTCGCAGGGGCAAGAGACCCAGTACTTC. The full variable domain, its missing parts supplied by reference TRBV5-1 and TRBJ2-5, is KAGVTQTPRYLIKTRGQQVTLSCSPISGHRSVSWYQQTPGQGLQFLFEYFSETQRNKGNFPGRFSGRQFSNSRSEMNVSTLELGDSALYLCASSLGGSQGQETQYFGPGTRLLVL.

The genes are TRBV5-1 and TRBJ2-7; 9 bases fit TRBD2. The CDR3 spans 19 residues. The ends lost 5 bases at V and 3 bases at J; junction bases unmatched: 21. Germline CDR1 is SGHRS and CDR2 is YFSETQ. DNA for the CDR3: TGCGCCAGCAGAAGTAGCGGGAGTGATGCCGCGAGGGGTTACTACGAGCAGTACTTC. Encoded protein: CASRSSGSDAARGYYEQYF.

The rearrangement joins TRBV24-1 to TRBJ2-3, with D tentatively TRBD2 (6 bases). The V end lost 9 bases, the J end lost 0 bases, and 6 bases lay between the germline ends. Germline-derived CDR1 and CDR2 are KGHDR and SFDVKD. The CDR3 is 12 amino acids. The CDR3 loop reads CATGTSTDTQYF. The CDR3 nucleotides read TGTGCCACCGGGACTAGCACAGATACGCAGTATTTT.

The genes are TRBV19 and TRBJ2-1, with 8 bases aligning to TRBD1. Germline lookup yields CDR1 LNHDA and CDR2 SQIVND (reference sequence). Trimming cost V 2 bases and J 7 bases; bases outside gene matches: 1. The CDR3 consists of 13 residues. CDR3 residues: CASSIQGANEQFF. CDR3 DNA: TGTGCCAGTAGTATACAGGGGGCAAATGAGCAGTTCTTC. The complete variable domain, with remaining parts taken from reference TRBV19 and TRBJ2-1, reads DGGITQSPKYLFRKEGQNVTLSCEQNLNHDAMYWYRQDPGQGLRLIYYSQIVNDFQKGDIAEGYSVSREKKESFPLTVTSAQKNPTAFYLCASSIQGANEQFFGPGTRLTVL.

The V call is TRBV7-8, the J call TRBJ2-1, with 14 positions matching TRBD2. The ends lost 5 bases at V and 0 bases at J; junction bases unmatched: 12. The CDR3 runs to 20 residues. Germline CDR1 and CDR2: SGHVS and FQNEAQ. This chain's CDR3 is CASSRLGLAGEGSSYNEQFF. In nucleotides, the CDR3 is TGTGCCAGCAGCCGGCTGGGACTAGCGGGAGAGGGGAGCTCCTACAATGAGCAGTTCTTC.

This chain joins TRBV7-9 and TRBJ1-2; 9 bases align to TRBD1. J lost 3 bases, V lost 5 bases, and 4 bases had no gene match. The length of the CDR3 is 14 residues. Per germline, CDR1 SEHNR and CDR2 FQNEAQ (reference sequence). CDR3: CASSAWDRDYGYTF. Here the CDR3 DNA reads TGTGCCAGCAGCGCCTGGGACAGGGACTATGGCTACACCTTC.

A few counts support this clone. This chain uses TRBV4-1 with TRBJ2-5; 7 positions agree with TRBD2. The germline V gene has CDR1 MGHRA and CDR2 YSYEKL. Trimming cost V 2 bases and J 5 bases; bases outside gene matches: 2. The CDR3 covers 13 residues. CDR3 loop: CASSQWRGETQYF. The CDR3 DNA reads as TGCGCCAGCAGCCAATGGCGGGGGGAGACCCAGTACTTC.

V gene TRBV5-1 combines with J gene TRBJ1-6, with D maybe TRBD1 (5 bases). The V gene's germline CDR1 is SGHRS and CDR2 YFSETQ. Trimming cost V 4 bases and J 0 bases, with 14 bases left between them. The CDR3 covers 17 residues. The CDR3 loop is CASSIGQSSSYNSPLHF. CDR3 nucleotides: TGCGCCAGCAGCATAGGACAATCGAGCTCCTATAATTCACCCCTCCACTTT.

The chain is built from TRBV5-5 and TRBJ1-5, with TRBD1 identical over 8 bases. CDR1 and CDR2 (germline): SGHKS, YYEKEE (reference sequence). Losses at the gene ends were 1 base for V and 5 bases for J; bases not matched to a gene: 5. There are 15 residues in the CDR3. The CDR3 DNA reads as TGTGCCAGCAGCTTGTTAAGGGGACAGGATCAGCCCCAGCATTTT. It encodes CASSLLRGQDQPQHF.

This clone has a single count. The chain employs TRBV7-3 and TRBJ2-3, with 9 bases identical to TRBD1. Trimming removed 1 base from V and 5 bases from J; junction bases left unmatched: 13. In germline, CDR1 is SGHTA, CDR2 FQGTGA. The CDR3 spans 18 residues. The CDR3 region is CASSLKEGSGQGGDTQYF. CDR3 sequence (DNA): TGTGCCAGCAGCTTAAAGGAGGGATCGGGACAGGGAGGAGATACGCAGTATTTT.

The J gene is TRBJ1-2, the V gene TRBV6-2 or TRBV6-3, with TRBD1 as a possible D gene (5 bases). Germline values: CDR1 MNHEY, CDR2 SVGEGT. Trimming removed 2 bases from V and 4 bases from J, with 5 bases in between. The length of the CDR3 is 12 residues. The CDR3 bases are TGTGCCAGCAGTTACCAGGGCTATGGCTACACCTTC. Translating it yields CASSYQGYGYTF.

The chain employs TRBV24-1 and TRBJ2-1; 14 bases are a match to TRBD2. V was pared by 3 bases and J by 2 bases, with 8 bases of the junction left unmatched. In germline, CDR1 is KGHDR, CDR2 SFDVKD. The CDR3 is 19 amino acids. The CDR3 here is CATSDPGLAGVKPYNEQFF. The CDR3 nucleotides read TGTGCCACCAGTGATCCGGGACTAGCGGGAGTGAAGCCCTACAATGAGCAGTTCTTC.

This clone was observed a single time. The rearrangement joins TRBV7-3 to TRBJ2-7; no firm D call. V lost 1 base and J 4 bases, leaving 11 bases between the germline ends. The CDR3 has 14 residues. Per germline, CDR1 SGHTA and CDR2 FQGTGA. The CDR3 loop reads CASSLIGRRYEQYF. CDR3 DNA sequence: TGTGCCAGCAGCTTAATTGGAAGGAGATACGAGCAGTACTTC.

The genes are TRBV28 and TRBJ2-7, with D unresolved. Trimming took 4 bases from V and 1 from J, leaving 11 bases between them. Germline-derived CDR1 and CDR2 are MDHEN and SYDVKM. This CDR3 is 14 amino acids long. CDR3 sequence: CASSYSYDSYEQYF. Written as DNA, the CDR3 is TGTGCCAGCAGTTACTCATACGATTCCTACGAGCAGTACTTC.

The chain links TRBV28 to TRBJ2-7; 11 nucleotides line up with TRBD2. V lost 5 bases and J lost 2; bases outside the gene matches: 11. The length of the CDR3 is 17 residues. From germline, CDR1 is MDHEN and CDR2 SYDVKM. The DNA for the CDR3 is TGTGCCAGCAGTCAACCCGGCCTAGCGGGAGGCGCCTACGAGCAGTACTTC. Its protein is CASSQPGLAGGAYEQYF.

The chain is built from TRBV7-3 and TRBJ1-1; TRBD1 aligns across 9 bases. Germline V gene data show CDR1 as SGHTA and CDR2 as FQGTGA. V was pared by 3 bases and J by 11 bases, with 19 bases of the junction left unmatched. This CDR3 contains 17 residues. The CDR3 is CASSLGGPGQGGARAFF. The CDR3 coding sequence is TGTGCCAGCAGCTTGGGGGGCCCGGGACAGGGAGGCGCCCGGGCTTTCTTT. Full variable domain (missing parts from reference TRBV7-3 and TRBJ1-1): GAGVSQTPSNKVTEKGKYVELRCDPISGHTALYWYRQSLGQGPEFLIYFQGTGAADDSGLPNDRFFAVRPEGSVSTLKIQRTERGDSAVYLCASSLGGPGQGGARAFFGQGTRLTVV.

The chain carries TRBV6-5 and TRBJ1-3, with a weak D call TRBD1 (6 bases). The CDR3 loop spans 14 amino acids. CDR1 and CDR2 (germline): MNHEY, SVGAGI. V lost 6 bases to trimming and J lost 0 bases, with 9 bases between them. The CDR3 sequence: CASRLTGSGNTIYF. The CDR3 DNA is TGTGCCAGCAGACTGACAGGCTCTGGAAACACCATATATTTT.

The chain uses TRBV19 and TRBJ1-2; 7 nucleotides line up with TRBD1. CDR3 length: 12 residues. Germline CDR1 is LNHDA and CDR2 is SQIVND (reference sequence). With V trimmed by 5 bases and J by 8 bases, 5 bases remained unmatched. CDR3: CASSVQGGGYTF. The DNA of the CDR3 is TGTGCCAGTAGTGTCCAGGGGGGAGGCTACACCTTC.